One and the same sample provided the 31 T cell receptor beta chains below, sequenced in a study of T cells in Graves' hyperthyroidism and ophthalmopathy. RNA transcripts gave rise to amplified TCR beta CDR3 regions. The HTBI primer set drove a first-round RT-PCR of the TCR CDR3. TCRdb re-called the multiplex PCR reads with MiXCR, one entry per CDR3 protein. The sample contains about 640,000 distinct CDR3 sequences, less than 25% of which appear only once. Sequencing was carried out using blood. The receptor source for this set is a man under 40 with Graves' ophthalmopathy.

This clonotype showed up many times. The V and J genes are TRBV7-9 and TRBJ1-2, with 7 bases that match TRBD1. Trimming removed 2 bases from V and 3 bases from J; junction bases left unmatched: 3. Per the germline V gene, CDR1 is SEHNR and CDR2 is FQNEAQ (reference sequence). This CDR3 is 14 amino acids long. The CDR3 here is CASSLIGTDYGYTF. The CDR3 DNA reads TGTGCCAGCAGCTTAATAGGGACAGACTATGGCTACACCTTC. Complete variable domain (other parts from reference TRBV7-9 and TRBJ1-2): DTGVSQNPRHKITKRGQNVTFRCDPISEHNRLYWYRQTLGQGPEFLTYFQNEAQLEKSRLLSDRFSAERPKGSFSTLEIQRTEQGDSAMYLCASSLIGTDYGYTFGSGTRLTVV.

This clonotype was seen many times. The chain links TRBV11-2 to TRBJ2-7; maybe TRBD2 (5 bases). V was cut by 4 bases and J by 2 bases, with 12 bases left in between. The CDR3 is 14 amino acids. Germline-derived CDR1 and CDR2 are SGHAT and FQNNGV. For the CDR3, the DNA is TGTGCCAGCAGCTCCTCCCGGGGTCCCTACGAGCAGTACTTC. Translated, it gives CASSSSRGPYEQYF. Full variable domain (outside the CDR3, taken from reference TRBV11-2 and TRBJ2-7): EAGVAQSPRYKIIEKRQSVAFWCNPISGHATLYWYQQILGQGPKLLIQFQNNGVVDDSQLPKDRFSAERLKGVDSTLKIQPAKLEDSAVYLCASSSSRGPYEQYFGPGTRLTVT.

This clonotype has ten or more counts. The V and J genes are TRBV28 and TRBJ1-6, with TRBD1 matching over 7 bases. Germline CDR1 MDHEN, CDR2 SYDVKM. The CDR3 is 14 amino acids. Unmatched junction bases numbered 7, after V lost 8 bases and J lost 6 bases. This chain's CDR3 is CASFPGQVNSPLHF. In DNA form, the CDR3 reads TGTGCCAGCTTTCCAGGACAGGTTAATTCACCCCTCCACTTT. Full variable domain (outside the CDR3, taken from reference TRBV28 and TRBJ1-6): DVKVTQSSRYLVKRTGEKVFLECVQDMDHENMFWYRQDPGLGLRLIYFSYDVKMKEKGDIPEGYSVSREKKERFSLILESASTNQTSMYLCASFPGQVNSPLHFGNGTRLTVT.

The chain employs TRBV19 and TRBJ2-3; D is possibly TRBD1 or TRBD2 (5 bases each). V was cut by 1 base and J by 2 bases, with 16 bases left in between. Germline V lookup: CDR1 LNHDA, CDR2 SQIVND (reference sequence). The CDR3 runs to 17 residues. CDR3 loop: CASSIGDQFGFTDTQYF. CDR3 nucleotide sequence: TGTGCCAGTAGTATAGGGGACCAGTTTGGATTCACAGATACGCAGTATTTT.

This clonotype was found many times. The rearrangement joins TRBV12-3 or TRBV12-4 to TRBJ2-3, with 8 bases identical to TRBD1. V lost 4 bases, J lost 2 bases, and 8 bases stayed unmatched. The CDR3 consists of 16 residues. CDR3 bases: TGTGCCAGCAGTTCTCCGACAGGGGTGGTCACAGATACGCAGTATTTT. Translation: CASSSPTGVVTDTQYF.

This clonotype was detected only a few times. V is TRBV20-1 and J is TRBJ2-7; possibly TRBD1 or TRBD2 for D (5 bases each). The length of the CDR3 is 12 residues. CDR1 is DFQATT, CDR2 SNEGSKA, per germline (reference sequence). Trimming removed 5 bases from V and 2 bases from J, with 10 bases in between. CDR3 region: CSAGDDTYEQYF. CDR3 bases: TGCAGTGCTGGGGACGATACCTACGAGCAGTACTTC.

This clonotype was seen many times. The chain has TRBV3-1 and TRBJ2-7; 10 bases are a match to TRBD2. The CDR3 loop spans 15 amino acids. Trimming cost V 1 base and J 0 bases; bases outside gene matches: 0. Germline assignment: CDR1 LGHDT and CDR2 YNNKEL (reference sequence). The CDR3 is CASSQASGSSYEQYF. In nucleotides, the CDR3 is TGTGCCAGCAGCCAAGCTAGCGGGAGCTCCTACGAGCAGTACTTC.

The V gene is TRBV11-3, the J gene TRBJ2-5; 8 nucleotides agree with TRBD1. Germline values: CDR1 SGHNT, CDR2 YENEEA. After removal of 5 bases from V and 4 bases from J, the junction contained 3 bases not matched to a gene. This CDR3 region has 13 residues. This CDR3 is CASSADRGETQYF. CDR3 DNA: TGTGCCAGCAGCGCAGACAGGGGAGAGACCCAGTACTTC.

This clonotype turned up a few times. The CDR3 spells CASQQGSGSGNTIYF. CDR3 coding DNA: TGTGCCAGCCAACAGGGATCCGGCTCTGGAAACACCATATATTTT. This chain links TRBV28 with TRBJ1-3; perhaps TRBD1 as D (6 bases). The germline V and J ends were trimmed by 8 bases and 0 bases, with 14 bases remaining between them. Germline V gives CDR1 MDHEN, CDR2 SYDVKM. The CDR3 covers 15 residues. Full variable domain (rest looked up from reference TRBV28 and TRBJ1-3): DVKVTQSSRYLVKRTGEKVFLECVQDMDHENMFWYRQDPGLGLRLIYFSYDVKMKEKGDIPEGYSVSREKKERFSLILESASTNQTSMYLCASQQGSGSGNTIYFGEGSWLTVV.

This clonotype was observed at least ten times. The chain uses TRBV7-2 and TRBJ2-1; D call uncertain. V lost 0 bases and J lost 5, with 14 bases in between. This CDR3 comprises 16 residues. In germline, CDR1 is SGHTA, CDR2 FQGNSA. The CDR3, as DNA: TGTGCCAGCAGCTTAGCAGGTGGACGCCTAAACAATGAGCAGTTCTTC. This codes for CASSLAGGRLNNEQFF.

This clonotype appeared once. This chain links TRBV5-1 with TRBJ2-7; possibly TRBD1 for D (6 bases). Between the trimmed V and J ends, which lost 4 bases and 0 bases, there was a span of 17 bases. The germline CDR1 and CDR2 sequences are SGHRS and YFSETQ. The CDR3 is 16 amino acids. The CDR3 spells CASSEGRDKYSYEQYF. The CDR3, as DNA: TGCGCCAGCAGCGAGGGCCGGGACAAATACTCCTACGAGCAGTACTTC.

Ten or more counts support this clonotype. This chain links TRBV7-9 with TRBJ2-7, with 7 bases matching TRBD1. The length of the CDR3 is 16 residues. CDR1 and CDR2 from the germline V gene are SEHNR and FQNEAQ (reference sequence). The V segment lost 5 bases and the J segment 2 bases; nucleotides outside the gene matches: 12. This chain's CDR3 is CASSARDSEAAYEQYF. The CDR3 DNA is TGTGCCAGCAGCGCCCGGGACAGCGAAGCCGCCTACGAGCAGTACTTC.

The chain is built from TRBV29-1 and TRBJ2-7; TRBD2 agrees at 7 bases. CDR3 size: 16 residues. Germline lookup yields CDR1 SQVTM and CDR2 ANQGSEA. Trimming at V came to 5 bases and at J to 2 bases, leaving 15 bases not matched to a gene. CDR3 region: CSVFGHRTGGPYEQYF. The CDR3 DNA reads TGCAGCGTTTTTGGACATCGAACGGGAGGACCCTACGAGCAGTACTTC.

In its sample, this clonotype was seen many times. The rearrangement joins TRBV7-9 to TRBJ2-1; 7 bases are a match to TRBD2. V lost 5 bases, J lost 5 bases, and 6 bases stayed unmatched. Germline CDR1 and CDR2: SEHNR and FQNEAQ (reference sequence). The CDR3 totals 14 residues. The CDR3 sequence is CASSLLGRDNEQFF. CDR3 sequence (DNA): TGTGCCAGCAGCCTCCTGGGGAGGGACAATGAGCAGTTCTTC. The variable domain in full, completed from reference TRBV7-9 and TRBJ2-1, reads DTGVSQNPRHKITKRGQNVTFRCDPISEHNRLYWYRQTLGQGPEFLTYFQNEAQLEKSRLLSDRFSAERPKGSFSTLEIQRTEQGDSAMYLCASSLLGRDNEQFFGPGTRLTVL.

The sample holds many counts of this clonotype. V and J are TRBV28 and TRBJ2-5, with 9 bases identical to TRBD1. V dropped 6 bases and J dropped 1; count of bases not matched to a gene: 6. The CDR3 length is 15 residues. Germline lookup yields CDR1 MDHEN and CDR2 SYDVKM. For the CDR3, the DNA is TGTGCCAGCAGGCCGACAGGGGGGTTCCAAGAGACCCAGTACTTC. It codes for CASRPTGGFQETQYF.

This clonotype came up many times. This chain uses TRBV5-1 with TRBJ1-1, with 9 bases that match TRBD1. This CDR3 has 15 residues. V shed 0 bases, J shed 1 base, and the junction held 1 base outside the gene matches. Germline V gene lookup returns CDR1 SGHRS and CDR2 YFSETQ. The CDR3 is CASSLGGQGNTEAFF. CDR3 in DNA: TGCGCCAGCAGCTTGGGGGGACAGGGGAACACTGAAGCTTTCTTT.

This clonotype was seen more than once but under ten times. This chain's CDR3 is CASSLWGTSTDTQYF. Written as DNA, the CDR3 is TGTGCCAGCAGCTTATGGGGGACTAGCACAGATACGCAGTATTTT. The chain couples TRBV7-9 to TRBJ2-3; D is possibly TRBD2 (6 bases). In germline, CDR1 is SEHNR, CDR2 FQNEAQ (reference sequence). There are 15 residues in the CDR3. The V end was cut by 2 bases, the J end by 0 bases, with 9 bases between.

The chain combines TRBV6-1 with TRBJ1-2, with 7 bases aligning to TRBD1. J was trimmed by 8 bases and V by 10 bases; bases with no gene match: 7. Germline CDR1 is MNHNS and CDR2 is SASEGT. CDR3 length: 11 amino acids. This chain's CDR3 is CATGQNAGYTF. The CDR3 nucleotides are TGTGCCACGGGACAGAACGCGGGCTACACCTTC.

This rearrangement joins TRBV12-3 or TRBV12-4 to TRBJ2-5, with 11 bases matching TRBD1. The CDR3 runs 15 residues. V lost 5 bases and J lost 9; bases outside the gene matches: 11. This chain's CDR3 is CASSDRDRGWEAQYF. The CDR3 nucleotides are TGTGCCAGCAGTGACCGGGACAGGGGGTGGGAGGCCCAGTACTTC.

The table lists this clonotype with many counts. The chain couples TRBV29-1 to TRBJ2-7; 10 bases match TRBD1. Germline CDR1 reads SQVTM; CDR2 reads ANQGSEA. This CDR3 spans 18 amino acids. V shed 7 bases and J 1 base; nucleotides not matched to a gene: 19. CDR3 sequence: CSAFTSVTGGWESYEQYF. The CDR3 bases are TGCAGCGCCTTTACGTCGGTGACAGGGGGCTGGGAGTCCTACGAGCAGTACTTC.

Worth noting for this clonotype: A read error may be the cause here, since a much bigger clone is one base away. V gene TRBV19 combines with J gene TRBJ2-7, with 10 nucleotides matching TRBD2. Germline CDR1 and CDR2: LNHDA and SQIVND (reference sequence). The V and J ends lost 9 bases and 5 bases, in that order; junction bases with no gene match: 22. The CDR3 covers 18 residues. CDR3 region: CASSLGASGSPSTHEQYF. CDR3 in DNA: TGTGCCAGCAGCTTAGGGGCTAGCGGGAGCCCTTCTACTCACGAGCAGTACTTC.

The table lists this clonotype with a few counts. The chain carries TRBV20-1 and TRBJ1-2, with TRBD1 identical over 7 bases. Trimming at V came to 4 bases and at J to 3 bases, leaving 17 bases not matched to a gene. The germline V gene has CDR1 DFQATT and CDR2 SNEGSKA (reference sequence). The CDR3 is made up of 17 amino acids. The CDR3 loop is CSATPEEGAVIDYGYTF. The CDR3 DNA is TGCAGTGCTACCCCGGAGGAGGGGGCGGTCATCGACTATGGCTACACCTTC.

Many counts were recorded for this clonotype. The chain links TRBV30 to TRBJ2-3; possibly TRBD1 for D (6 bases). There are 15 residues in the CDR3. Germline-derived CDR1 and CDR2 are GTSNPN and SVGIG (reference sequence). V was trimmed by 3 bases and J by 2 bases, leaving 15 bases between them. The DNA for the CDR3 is TGTGCCTGGAGGAAACAGGGTTCCATCACAGATACGCAGTATTTT. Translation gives CAWRKQGSITDTQYF.

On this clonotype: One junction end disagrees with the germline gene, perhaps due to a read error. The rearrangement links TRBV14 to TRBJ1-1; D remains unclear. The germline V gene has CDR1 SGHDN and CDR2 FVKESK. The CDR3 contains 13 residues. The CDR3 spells CASGQDLNTEAFF. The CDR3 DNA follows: TGTGCCAGCGGCCAAGACTTGAACACTGAAGCTTTCTTT.

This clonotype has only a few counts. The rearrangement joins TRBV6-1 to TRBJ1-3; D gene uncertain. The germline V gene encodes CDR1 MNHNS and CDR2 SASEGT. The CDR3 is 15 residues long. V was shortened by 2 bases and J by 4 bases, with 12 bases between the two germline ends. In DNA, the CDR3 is TGTGCCAGCAGTGAAAAGCACCGAAGGGGAAACACCATATATTTT. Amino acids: CASSEKHRRGNTIYF.

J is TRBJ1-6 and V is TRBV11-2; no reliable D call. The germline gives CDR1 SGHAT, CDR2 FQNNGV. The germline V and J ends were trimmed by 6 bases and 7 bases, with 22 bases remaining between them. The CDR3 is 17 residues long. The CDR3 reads CASSFVLPVTANSPLHF. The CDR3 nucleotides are TGTGCCAGCAGTTTTGTTCTCCCCGTGACGGCGAATTCACCCCTCCACTTT.

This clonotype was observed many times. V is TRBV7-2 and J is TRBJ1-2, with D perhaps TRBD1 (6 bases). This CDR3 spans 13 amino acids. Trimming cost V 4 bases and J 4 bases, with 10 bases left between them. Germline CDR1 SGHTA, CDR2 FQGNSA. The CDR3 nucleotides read TGTGCCAGCAGCTCAAGGGGGATCTATGGCTACACCTTC. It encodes CASSSRGIYGYTF. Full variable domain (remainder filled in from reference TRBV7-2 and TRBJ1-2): GAGVSQSPSNKVTEKGKDVELRCDPISGHTALYWYRQSLGQGLEFLIYFQGNSAPDKSGLPSDRFSAERTGGSVSTLTIQRTQQEDSAVYLCASSSRGIYGYTFGSGTRLTVV.

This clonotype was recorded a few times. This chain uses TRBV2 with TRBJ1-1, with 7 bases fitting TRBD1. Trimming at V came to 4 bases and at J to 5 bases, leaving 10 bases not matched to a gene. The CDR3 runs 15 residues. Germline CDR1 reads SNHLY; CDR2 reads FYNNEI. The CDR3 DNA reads TGTGCCAGCAGTGTAGCCGAGACAGGGCAAACTGAAGCTTTCTTT. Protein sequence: CASSVAETGQTEAFF.

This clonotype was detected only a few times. CDR3 in DNA: TGTGCCAGTAGTAAGGGGAGACGGAGCGAGCAGTACTTC. This codes for CASSKGRRSEQYF. J is TRBJ2-7 and V is TRBV19, with D possibly called TRBD1 or TRBD2 (5 bases each). V lost 4 bases, J lost 6 bases, and 13 bases lay in between. Germline-derived CDR1 and CDR2 are LNHDA and SQIVND (reference sequence). This CDR3 has 13 amino acids.

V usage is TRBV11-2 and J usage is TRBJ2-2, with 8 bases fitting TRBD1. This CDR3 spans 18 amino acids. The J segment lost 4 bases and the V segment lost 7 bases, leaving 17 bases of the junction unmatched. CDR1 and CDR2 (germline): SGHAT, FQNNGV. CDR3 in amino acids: CASNLGSGGPRGTGELFF. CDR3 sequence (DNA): TGTGCCAGCAACTTGGGGTCAGGGGGCCCGCGGGGCACCGGGGAGCTGTTTTTT.

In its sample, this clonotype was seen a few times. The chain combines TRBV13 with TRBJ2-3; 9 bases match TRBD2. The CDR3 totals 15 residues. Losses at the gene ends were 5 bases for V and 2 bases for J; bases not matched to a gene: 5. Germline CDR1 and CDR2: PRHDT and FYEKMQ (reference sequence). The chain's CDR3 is CASSRSGRLTDTQYF. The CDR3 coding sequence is TGTGCCAGCAGCAGGAGCGGGAGGCTCACAGATACGCAGTATTTT.